The clone carrying this T cell receptor (beta chain) is labeled as medium-sized (0.01 to 0.1%). Germline V gene lookup returns CDR1 SGHNT and CDR2 YENEEA. The V end lost 8 bases, the J end lost 9 bases, and 14 bases lay between the germline ends. The CDR3 extends over 12 amino acids. One entry per CDR3 protein results from TCRdb running MiXCR on the PCR reads. The top ten hold around 23% of the sample, which has about 20,000 distinct CDR3 sequences, roughly half seen once. The entry originates in a study of CD4 and CD8 cells across lung adenocarcinoma regions. Localized lung adenocarcinoma, a non-small cell lung cancer, affected the donors.

This chain uses TRBV11-3 with TRBJ2-1; D possibly corresponds to TRBD2 (7 bases). This sequence was found in a female donor with lung adenocarcinoma. The CD4 and CD8 labels of this study may be unreliable. Sequencing input: CD8+ T cells from the center of a lung tumor. The CDR3 bases are TGTGCCAGCGAGGGGGGGGGAGGTGAGCAGTTCTTC. Residues: CASEGGGGEQFF.